One T cell receptor (beta chain) is described in this entry. The data are from a study of blood T cell repertoires in COVID-19. Study in general: Sites across the United States, Italy and Spain contributed samples from acute and convalescent COVID-19.

As originally analysed: Using reference gene primer amplification, nucleated cell counts were estimated. Clones were sequenced by immunoSEQ multiplex PCR, and TCRdb holds only the in-frame ones, with some missing. That table is the source of V, J and clone size, and D and trimming were worked out from the DNA. This sample has 200,000 to 250,000 clones, with about 91% found just once. This CDR3 is built from 15 residues. The V gene's germline CDR1 is SGHTS and CDR2 YDEGEE. The germline V and J ends were trimmed by 3 bases and 3 bases, with 10 bases remaining between them. Study members were between about 18 and 95 years old and lived in about two dozen US regions. Allocation to cohorts depended on clinical history reported by the participants.

The sample taken for sequencing was PBMCs or T cells enriched from blood (not recorded which). This sequence joins TRBV5-8 and TRBJ1-6, with unresolved D. The TCR was taken from a man aged 18 to 29 with acute COVID-19. CDR3 amino acids: CASSSGFIYNSPLHF. The CDR3 DNA sequence: TGTGCCAGCAGCTCGGGGTTTATCTATAATTCACCCCTCCACTTT.